A selection of T cell receptor beta chains follows, all from one sample in a study of cytomegalovirus exposure and HLA in healthy donors. Profiling relied on immunoSEQ multiplex PCR, and the TCRdb table lists in-frame clones only, not all of them. The profile shows 210,000 or so clones, approximately 80% of them singletons. Specimen: PBMCs. Receptors were obtained from a man between 35 and 55 years old in good health and CMV-seronegative. The CDR3 runs from the conserved cysteine through the conserved F or W. A D gene is named only where the DNA matches it firmly. Rows may omit the clone size; those that give it use once, few, many or a size class.

length: 12; J: TRBJ2-7; size: .; V: TRBV2; D: TRBD2; CDR3: CASRGTRNEQYF; DNA: TGTGCCAGCAGGGGGACTAGGAACGAGCAGTACTTC
length: 15; J: TRBJ2-5; size: .; V: TRBV10-3; D: .; CDR3: CAISDPPGDQETQYF; DNA: TGTGCCATCAGTGACCCTCCGGGGGACCAAGAGACCCAGTACTTC
length: 16; J: TRBJ2-1; size: .; V: TRBV4-2; D: TRBD2; CDR3: CASSQEPAGGLDEQFF; DNA: TGTGCCAGCAGCCAAGAGCCAGCGGGAGGGCTCGATGAGCAGTTCTTC
length: 14; J: TRBJ1-5; size: .; V: TRBV6-1; D: .; CDR3: CASSSGQNNQPQHF; DNA: TGTGCCAGCAGTTCCGGACAGAATAATCAGCCCCAGCATTTT
length: 12; J: TRBJ2-1; size: few; V: TRBV11-3; D: .; CDR3: CASTSSGDEQFF; DNA: TGTGCCAGCACCTCCTCAGGGGATGAGCAGTTCTTC
length: 17; J: TRBJ1-5; size: .; V: TRBV7-9; D: .; CDR3: CSSSYGAGSGGNQPQHF; DNA: TGTTCCAGCAGCTACGGCGCGGGGTCAGGTGGCAATCAGCCCCAGCATTTT
length: 15; J: TRBJ2-3; size: .; V: TRBV9; D: .; CDR3: CASSTRQSTTDTQYF; DNA: TGTGCCAGCAGCACGCGACAGAGTACCACAGATACGCAGTATTTT
length: 15; J: TRBJ2-5; size: .; V: TRBV4-1; D: .; CDR3: CASSQAGGQRETQYF; DNA: TGCGCCAGCAGCCAAGCCGGCGGACAGCGGGAGACCCAGTACTTC
length: 11; J: TRBJ2-1; size: .; V: TRBV6-1; D: TRBD1; CDR3: CASQTGGEQFF; DNA: TGTGCCAGCCAAACAGGGGGTGAGCAGTTCTTC
length: 15; J: TRBJ1-1; size: .; V: TRBV5-6; D: TRBD1; CDR3: CASSLKTGTRTEAFF; DNA: TGTGCCAGCAGCCTAAAGACAGGGACAAGGACTGAAGCTTTCTTT
length: 14; J: TRBJ2-3; size: .; V: TRBV2; D: .; CDR3: CARGEDSATDTQYF; DNA: TGTGCCAGAGGAGAGGACAGTGCCACAGATACGCAGTATTTT
length: 16; J: TRBJ1-5; size: .; V: TRBV7-8; D: .; CDR3: CASSLGAGGLGQPQHF; DNA: TGTGCCAGCAGCTTAGGGGCTGGGGGACTGGGTCAGCCCCAGCATTTT
length: 15; J: TRBJ1-1; size: .; V: TRBV5-1; D: .; CDR3: CASSLAPGSNTEAFF; DNA: TGCGCCAGCAGCTTGGCACCGGGGTCGAACACTGAAGCTTTCTTT
length: 15; J: TRBJ2-3; size: .; V: TRBV5-1; D: TRBD2; CDR3: CASSLAREGTDTQYF; DNA: TGCGCCAGCAGCTTGGCGCGGGAGGGCACAGATACGCAGTATTTT
length: 14; J: TRBJ2-3; size: .; V: TRBV6-4; D: TRBD1; CDR3: CATSRQGSTDTQYF; DNA: TGTGCCACCTCTCGACAGGGAAGCACAGATACGCAGTATTTT
length: 15; J: TRBJ1-2; size: few; V: TRBV18; D: .; CDR3: CASSPGSVTNYGYTF; DNA: TGTGCCAGCTCACCTGGTTCAGTTACTAACTATGGCTACACCTTC
length: 13; J: TRBJ1-1; size: .; V: TRBV6-1; D: .; CDR3: CASNPGGNTEAFF; DNA: TGTGCCAGCAACCCGGGGGGGAACACTGAAGCTTTCTTT
length: 14; J: TRBJ1-3; size: .; V: TRBV12-5; D: .; CDR3: CASGLGTEETTIYF; DNA: TGTGCTAGTGGTTTGGGGACGGAGGAAACCACCATATATTTT
length: 15; J: TRBJ1-2; size: .; V: TRBV19; D: TRBD1; CDR3: CASSLPGTDNYGYTF; DNA: TGTGCCAGTAGTTTACCCGGGACAGACAACTATGGCTACACCTTC
length: 11; J: TRBJ1-1; size: .; V: TRBV6-4; D: .; CDR3: CANEGNTEAFF; DNA: TGTGCCAACGAGGGGAACACTGAAGCTTTCTTT
length: 15; J: TRBJ2-1; size: .; V: TRBV19; D: .; CDR3: CASSPSGGPYDEQFF; DNA: TGTGCCAGTAGCCCAAGCGGAGGGCCCTACGATGAGCAGTTCTTC
length: 12; J: TRBJ1-1; size: .; V: TRBV2; D: TRBD1; CDR3: CASSGQGNEAFF; DNA: TGTGCCAGCAGTGGACAGGGTAATGAAGCTTTCTTT
length: 13; J: TRBJ1-4; size: .; V: TRBV7-2; D: .; CDR3: CASRSATNEKLFF; DNA: TGTGCCAGCAGGTCAGCAACTAATGAAAAACTGTTTTTT
length: 14; J: TRBJ2-2; size: .; V: TRBV9; D: .; CDR3: CASSVQDSTGELFF; DNA: TGTGCCAGCAGCGTTCAGGACAGCACCGGGGAGCTGTTTTTT
length: 16; J: TRBJ2-7; size: few; V: TRBV5-1; D: .; CDR3: CASSGGQAGLAYEQYF; DNA: TGCGCCAGCAGCGGCGGACAAGCGGGCCTCGCCTACGAGCAGTACTTC
length: 18; J: TRBJ1-5; size: .; V: TRBV6-4; D: TRBD1; CDR3: CASSDYRTGRGSNQPQHF; DNA: TGTGCCAGCAGTGACTATAGGACAGGGCGCGGTAGCAATCAGCCCCAGCATTTT
length: 17; J: TRBJ1-1; size: few; V: TRBV4-2; D: TRBD1; CDR3: CASSQDRTGPGGTEAFF; DNA: TGTGCCAGCAGCCAAGATCGGACAGGCCCCGGCGGCACTGAAGCTTTCTTT
length: 15; J: TRBJ2-7; size: once; V: TRBV6-6; D: TRBD1; CDR3: CASSRSTGRTYEQYF; DNA: TGTGCCAGCAGTCGTTCGACAGGGAGAACTTACGAGCAGTACTTC
length: 18; J: TRBJ2-1; size: .; V: TRBV7-6; D: TRBD2; CDR3: CASSLERGGVSSYNEQFF; DNA: TGTGCCAGCAGCTTGGAGCGGGGGGGCGTTAGCTCCTACAATGAGCAGTTCTTC
length: 17; J: TRBJ1-4; size: .; V: TRBV7-8; D: .; CDR3: CASSAQGADTTNEKLFF; DNA: TGTGCCAGCAGCGCTCAAGGGGCGGACACAACTAATGAAAAACTGTTTTTT
length: 12; J: TRBJ1-1; size: many; V: TRBV5-6; D: .; CDR3: CASSLYGVEAFF; DNA: TGTGCCAGCAGCTTGTACGGGGTTGAAGCTTTCTTT
length: 15; J: TRBJ2-3; size: .; V: TRBV2; D: .; CDR3: CASSAEGLGTDTQYF; DNA: TGTGCCAGCAGTGCGGAAGGACTTGGCACAGATACGCAGTATTTT
length: 11; J: TRBJ2-5; size: .; V: TRBV7-2; D: .; CDR3: CASSVWEAQYF; DNA: TGTGCCAGCAGCGTGTGGGAGGCCCAGTACTTC
length: 16; J: TRBJ2-1; size: large; V: TRBV11-2; D: .; CDR3: CASSLAGVSYNNEQFF; DNA: TGTGCCAGCAGCTTAGCAGGGGTATCCTACAACAATGAGCAGTTCTTC
length: 15; J: TRBJ2-7; size: once; V: TRBV18; D: TRBD2; CDR3: CASLSTSGASYEQYF; DNA: TGTGCCAGCTTGTCGACTAGCGGGGCCTCCTACGAGCAGTACTTC
length: 15; J: TRBJ1-1; size: once; V: TRBV2; D: .; CDR3: CASSEQGPLNTEAFF; DNA: TGTGCCAGCAGTGAGCAGGGGCCCCTGAACACTGAAGCTTTCTTT
length: 13; J: TRBJ1-3; size: .; V: TRBV19; D: TRBD1; CDR3: CASSPDRVNTIYF; DNA: TGTGCCAGTAGTCCCGACAGGGTAAACACCATATATTTT
length: 12; J: TRBJ1-1; size: .; V: TRBV19; D: .; CDR3: CASSYSLNEAFF; DNA: TGTGCCAGTAGTTACAGCCTGAATGAAGCTTTCTTT
length: 13; J: TRBJ1-6; size: .; V: TRBV6-6; D: TRBD1; CDR3: CASTRTGDSPLHF; DNA: TGTGCCAGCACCCGGACAGGGGACTCACCCCTCCACTTT
length: 13; J: TRBJ2-1; size: once; V: TRBV5-6; D: TRBD2; CDR3: CASSQGLAGEQFF; DNA: TGTGCCAGCAGCCAGGGACTAGCGGGAGAGCAGTTCTTC
length: 13; J: TRBJ1-2; size: .; V: TRBV27; D: .; CDR3: CASCSPGNYGYTF; DNA: TGTGCCAGCTGCTCCCCAGGCAACTATGGCTACACCTTC
length: 14; J: TRBJ2-7; size: once; V: TRBV5-1; D: TRBD1; CDR3: CASSSGQGAQEQYF; DNA: TGCGCCAGCAGCTCGGGACAGGGGGCGCAGGAGCAGTACTTC
length: 14; J: TRBJ2-7; size: .; V: TRBV7-2; D: TRBD2; CDR3: CASSLDGGTNEQYF; DNA: TGTGCCAGCAGCTTAGACGGGGGGACGAACGAGCAGTACTTC
length: 14; J: TRBJ1-2; size: .; V: TRBV19; D: .; CDR3: CASRTRQAGYGYTF; DNA: TGTGCCAGTAGGACACGTCAGGCGGGCTATGGCTACACCTTC
length: 15; J: TRBJ2-7; size: .; V: TRBV4-1; D: TRBD1; CDR3: CASSPGTGSSNEQYF; DNA: TGCGCCAGCAGCCCCGGGACAGGGTCCTCCAACGAGCAGTACTTC
length: 15; J: TRBJ2-2; size: few; V: TRBV7-6; D: TRBD1; CDR3: CASSADRGYTGELFF; DNA: TGTGCCAGCAGCGCGGACAGGGGCTACACCGGGGAGCTGTTTTTT
length: 14; J: TRBJ2-7; size: .; V: TRBV15; D: TRBD1; CDR3: CATSSSPQGDEQYF; DNA: TGTGCCACCAGCAGTAGTCCACAGGGGGACGAGCAGTACTTC
length: 13; J: TRBJ1-1; size: .; V: TRBV6-5; D: .; CDR3: CASSLRRNTEAFF; DNA: TGTGCCAGCAGTTTACGGAGGAACACTGAAGCTTTCTTT
length: 14; J: TRBJ1-2; size: .; V: TRBV2; D: .; CDR3: CASRARQLFYGYTF; DNA: TGTGCCAGCAGGGCAAGACAGCTCTTCTATGGCTACACCTTC
length: 16; J: TRBJ1-1; size: .; V: TRBV4-2; D: .; CDR3: CASSPSGGKGSTEAFF; DNA: TGTGCCAGCAGCCCGAGCGGGGGCAAGGGGAGCACTGAAGCTTTCTTT
length: 13; J: TRBJ1-2; size: .; V: TRBV28; D: .; CDR3: CASSFGQIYGYTF; DNA: TGTGCCAGCAGTTTTGGTCAGATCTATGGCTACACCTTC
length: 13; J: TRBJ2-1; size: .; V: TRBV5-6; D: TRBD1; CDR3: CASSTTGVDEQFF; DNA: TGTGCCAGCAGCACCACAGGGGTCGATGAGCAGTTCTTC